These 10 T cell receptor beta chains were all obtained from the same sample, sequenced in a study of blood T cell repertoires in COVID-19. Clones were sequenced by immunoSEQ multiplex PCR, and TCRdb holds only the in-frame ones, with some missing. The profile shows approximately 28,000 clones, approximately 80% of them singletons. Specimen: peripheral blood. The receptors stem from a man at least 80 years old with active or convalescent COVID-19.

The V gene is TRBV3-1 (or the pseudogene TRBV3-2), the J gene TRBJ1-1, with TRBD1 matching over 9 bases. The V gene end was trimmed by 4 bases and the J gene end by 11 bases; junction bases not matched to a gene: 5. The CDR3 sequence is 12 residues long. The V gene's germline CDR1 is LGHDT and CDR2 YNNKEL (reference sequence). For the CDR3, the DNA is TGTGCCAGCAGCCCGGGACAGGGCTTGGCTTTCTTT. Its protein is CASSPGQGLAFF.

This chain connects TRBV2 to TRBJ2-1; tentatively, D is TRBD2 (7 bases). Per germline, CDR1 SNHLY and CDR2 FYNNEI. V was cut by 7 bases and J by 12 bases, with 19 bases left in between. CDR3 length: 13 amino acids. For the CDR3, the DNA is TGTGCCAGCACCCGAGGGGGGGCCTGGGGGCAGTTCTTC. The encoded protein is CASTRGGAWGQFF.

The J gene is TRBJ1-2, the V gene TRBV18, with D tentatively TRBD1 (6 bases). The CDR3 length is 15 residues. V was pared by 2 bases and J by 1 base, with 11 bases between. Germline lookup yields CDR1 KGHSH and CDR2 LQKENI. CDR3 sequence reads: CASSPAGDINYGYTF. The CDR3 DNA reads as TGTGCCAGCTCACCAGCAGGGGATATTAACTATGGCTACACCTTC.

The CDR3 loop is CASSLRDNGQETQYF. CDR3 in DNA: TGTGCCAGCAGCCTCAGGGATAACGGACAAGAGACCCAGTACTTC. The chain employs TRBV6-2 or TRBV6-3 and TRBJ2-5, with D possibly TRBD1 on 5 matching bases. Germline CDR1 is MNHEY and CDR2 is SVGEGT. Trimming left V 6 bases short and J 2 bases short, with 16 bases between. The CDR3 consists of 15 residues.

V usage is TRBV11-2 and J usage is TRBJ1-4; 7 bases fit TRBD1. The germline CDR1 and CDR2 sequences are SGHAT and FQNNGV. With V trimmed by 3 bases and J by 12 bases, 1 base remained unmatched. The CDR3 is made up of 11 amino acids. The CDR3 nucleotides read TGTGCCAGCAGCTTTACAGGGGAACTGTTTTTT. Protein sequence: CASSFTGELFF. The full variable domain, completed using reference TRBV11-2 and TRBJ1-4, is EAGVAQSPRYKIIEKRQSVAFWCNPISGHATLYWYQQILGQGPKLLIQFQNNGVVDDSQLPKDRFSAERLKGVDSTLKIQPAKLEDSAVYLCASSFTGELFFGSGTQLSVL.

This chain uses TRBV6-5 with TRBJ1-3; 7 bases map to TRBD1. Unmatched junction bases numbered 7, after V lost 6 bases and J lost 2 bases. Germline CDR1 MNHEY, CDR2 SVGAGI. The CDR3 consists of 15 residues. The DNA for the CDR3 is TGTGCCAGCAGGAGACAGGGTACGGCTGGAAACACCATATATTTT. As protein: CASRRQGTAGNTIYF.

J is TRBJ1-2 and V is TRBV29-1; tentative D call: TRBD1 (6 bases). The CDR3 extends over 13 amino acids. V gave up 4 bases and J gave up 8 bases, with 17 bases separating them. Germline CDR1 SQVTM, CDR2 ANQGSEA. The CDR3 reads CSVGLQGLGGYTF. The CDR3 DNA follows: TGCAGCGTTGGGCTTCAGGGGCTGGGGGGCTACACCTTC.

V gene TRBV28 combines with J gene TRBJ2-1, with D hard to call. In germline, CDR1 is MDHEN, CDR2 SYDVKM. The V end was cut by 4 bases, the J end by 7 bases, with 8 bases between. The CDR3 loop spans 12 amino acids. The CDR3 region is CASSSSVNEQFF. The DNA of the CDR3 is TGTGCCAGCAGTTCCAGCGTTAATGAGCAGTTCTTC.

The V call is TRBV15, the J call TRBJ2-7; 8 bases align to TRBD2. Germline V gene sequence: CDR1 LNHNV, CDR2 YYDKDF (reference sequence). Trimming took 0 bases from V and 2 from J; bases not matched to a gene: 0. The CDR3 is made up of 14 amino acids. The CDR3 bases are TGTGCCACCAGCAGAGATAGCGGGACCTACGAGCAGTACTTC. As protein: CATSRDSGTYEQYF.

This chain uses TRBV18 with TRBJ2-7; weak D call: TRBD1 (6 bases). The CDR3 has 14 amino acids. With 3 bases removed from V and 6 bases from J, the gap between germline ends came to 15 bases. The germline V gene encodes CDR1 KGHSH and CDR2 LQKENI. CDR3 in DNA: TGTGCCAGCTCACCGTCCACAGGGATAGGCGAGCAGTACTTC. This sequence encodes CASSPSTGIGEQYF.